This T cell receptor beta chain was found in a study of CD8+ T cells in alopecia areata (dated by TCRdb to 2016 to 2018). Background for the entire study: The treated patients took part in an open-label pilot trial in which moderate-to-severe alopecia areata was treated with oral tofacitinib at 5 to 10 mg twice daily. Patients received tofacitinib for 6 to 18 months and were then followed off drug for 6 months to check for delayed response and recurrence. High-throughput TCRbeta sequencing was used to examine T cell clonal expansion in alopecia areata in both the C3H/HeJ mouse model and human patients. Human TCRbeta sequencing covered scalp tissue and sorted CD4+ and CD8+ peripheral blood T cells from patchy and totalis/universalis alopecia areata patients and healthy controls. Tofacitinib-treated patients had biopsies at baseline and at 4 and 24 weeks of treatment, with a later scalp biopsy in several patients. Scalp clonality was compared among normal scalp (n=4), patchy alopecia areata scalp (n=8), and alopecia totalis/universalis scalp (n=8). The RNA source kit depended on sample type: the PAXgene miRNA kit for fixed scalp, the miRNeasy kit for PBMCs, and the RNeasy kit for mouse skin. immunoSEQ multiplex PCR using 35 Vbeta forward primers and 13 Jbeta reverse primers was used to amplify TCRbeta CDR3 regions.

This specimen's time point label, per the study, means: baseline before oral tofacitinib. Lesional scalp punch biopsies and peripheral blood were collected from alopecia areata patients. PBMCs were separated by density centrifugation and stained for CD3, CD4 and CD8, after which CD4+ and CD8+ T cells were sorted on a FACSAria. Receptor amplification or capture employed the immunoSEQ multiplex PCR assay. To provide template for TCR sequencing, every sample had RNA extracted and reverse transcribed into cDNA. SuperScript III was used for first-strand cDNA synthesis, primed with a 2:1 mix of oligo-dT and random hexamers. A synthetic immune receptor repertoire was used to measure amplification bias, and any remaining bias was corrected computationally. The original methods were these. Raw reads were preprocessed to remove errors, and CDR3 was defined according to IMGT conventions as the region from the conserved cysteine to phenylalanine. To get clonality, Shannon entropy was normalized by log2 of the number of productive unique TCRs and the result was subtracted from 1. Whether scalp clones were CD4 or CD8 was inferred by matching scalp TCRbeta sequences against CD4 and CD8 repertoires sorted from blood. TCRdb provides this immuneACCESS table in a form limited to in-frame rearrangements. Some clones are lacking; in checked studies, under half of them reflect an unresolved V gene, and why the rest are absent is not known. Clone size and V and J calls were adopted from that table, with D and trimming inferred from the DNA. The sample records some 210,000 clones, more than 45% of which are singletons. Jointly, the top ten make up around 0.46% of the sample.

General study outcomes and caveats: Shared TCR sequences between patients were less evident than in mice, which may be partly attributable to HLA diversity in the patient population. Scalp TCR repertoire analysis is complicated because resident alphabeta T cells in normal human skin are also sequenced, whereas mouse skin is dominated by gammadelta T cells. Lesional scalp, especially in alopecia totalis/universalis, showed higher clonality and more expanded CD8+ clones than normal scalp, suggesting antigenic drive.

Of note for this clone: The antigen it binds to is not known. The input lacks base qualities; no much larger clone sits a single base away.

The source of this sequence is a human donor with alopecia areata. The input for sequencing was CD4+ T cells sorted from blood, taken at week 0.

For the CDR3, the sequence is CAIPGQGLRAFF. The nucleotide sequence reads as follows: TGTGCCATTCCGGGACAGGGACTTCGAGCTTTCTTT. The chain is encoded by TRBV7-9 joined to TRBJ1-1; 9 junctional bases match TRBD1. CDR3 length: 12 amino acids, cysteine to phenylalanine. The sequence is cut down to CDR3 DNA, 36 bases in frame from base 1. Clipping removes 10 bases from V and 10 bases from J, with 10 as the unmatched junction base count. The germline V gene (reference sequence) specifies SEHNR as CDR1 and FQNEAQ as CDR2.